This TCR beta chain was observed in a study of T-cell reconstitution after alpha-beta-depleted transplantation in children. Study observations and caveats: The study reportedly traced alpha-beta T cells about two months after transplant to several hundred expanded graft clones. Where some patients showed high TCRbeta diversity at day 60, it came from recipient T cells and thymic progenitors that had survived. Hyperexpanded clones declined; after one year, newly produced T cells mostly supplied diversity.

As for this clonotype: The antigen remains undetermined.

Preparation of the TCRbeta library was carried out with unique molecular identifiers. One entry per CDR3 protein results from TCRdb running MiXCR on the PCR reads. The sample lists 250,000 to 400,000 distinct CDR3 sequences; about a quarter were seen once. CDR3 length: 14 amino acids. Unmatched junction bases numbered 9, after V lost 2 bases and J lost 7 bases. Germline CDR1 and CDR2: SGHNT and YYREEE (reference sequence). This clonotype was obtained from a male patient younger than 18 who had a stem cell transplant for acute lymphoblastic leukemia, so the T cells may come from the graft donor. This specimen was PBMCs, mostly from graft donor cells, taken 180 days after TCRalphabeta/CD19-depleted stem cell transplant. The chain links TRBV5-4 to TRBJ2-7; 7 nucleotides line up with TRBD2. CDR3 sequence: CASSFAASAGEQYF. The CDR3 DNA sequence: TGTGCCAGCAGCTTCGCGGCTTCAGCGGGGGAGCAGTACTTC. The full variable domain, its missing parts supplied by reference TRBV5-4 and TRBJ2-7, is ETGVTQSPTHLIKTRGQQVTLRCSSQSGHNTVSWYQQALGQGPQFIFQYYREEENGRGNFPPRFSGLQFPNYSSELNVNALELDDSALYLCASSFAASAGEQYFGPGTRLTVT.